The rows below give T cell receptor beta chains drawn from one sample of a study of TIL therapy for anti-PD-1-resistant metastatic lung cancer. The protocol was immunoSEQ multiplex PCR, while the TCRdb copy is restricted to in-frame clones and leaves out a portion. Of more than 55,000 clones listed, about two thirds are singletons. Sequenced material: blood, taken at baseline. The receptors originated from a person between 25 and 79 years old with non-small cell lung cancer. Each CDR3 is given with its conserved first and last residue. A D gene is named only where the DNA matches it firmly. Clone size is not always given. Where it is, it says once, few, many or a class for expanded clones.

TRBJ1-5,TRBV7-2,few,.,TGTGCCAGCAGGCCAGTAGGGGGAAGCAATCAGCCCCAGCATTTT,CASRPVGGSNQPQHF
TRBJ1-2,TRBV30,few,.,TGTGCCTGGAGCCGTGGGGGTGGCTACACCTTC,CAWSRGGGYTF
TRBJ2-5,TRBV11-2,.,TRBD1,TGTGCCAGCAGCTCTCACAGGGGGTTGGAGACCCAGTACTTC,CASSSHRGLETQYF
TRBJ2-1,TRBV29-1,.,.,TGCAGCGTTGAAAAGGGTCTTGATGAGCAGTTCTTC,CSVEKGLDEQFF
TRBJ1-1,TRBV7-8,few,.,TGTGCCAGCAGCTTTGGTGACACTGAAGCTTTCTTT,CASSFGDTEAFF
TRBJ2-3,TRBV4-2,few,.,TGTGCCAGCAGCCAAGGCGAAAGTAGAACAGATACGCAGTATTTT,CASSQGESRTDTQYF
TRBJ2-3,TRBV5-6,.,.,TGTGCCAGCAGCTGGGGGACAGATACGCAGTATTTT,CASSWGTDTQYF
TRBJ2-7,TRBV5-1,.,.,TGCGCCAGCAGCTTTGGGACGGGGGTTTACGAGCAGTACTTC,CASSFGTGVYEQYF
TRBJ2-5,TRBV11-2,.,.,TGTGCCAGCAGCTTAAACCCACTCCAAGAGACCCAGTACTTC,CASSLNPLQETQYF
TRBJ1-6,TRBV27,.,TRBD1,TGTGCCAGCAGTTTACTTGCGCCTACAGGGGACTATAATTCACCCCTCCACTTT,CASSLLAPTGDYNSPLHF
TRBJ2-4,TRBV5-1,.,.,TGCGCCAGCAGCTTGGCCTCGGGGTCAACCAAAAACATTCAGTACTTC,CASSLASGSTKNIQYF
TRBJ2-1,TRBV18,.,.,TGTGCCAGCTCAGGACAGGGAGGGACCTACAATGAGCAGTTCTTC,CASSGQGGTYNEQFF
TRBJ1-1,TRBV2,.,.,TGTGCCAGCATGATGGACTCGAACACTGAAGCTTTCTTT,CASMMDSNTEAFF
TRBJ1-1,TRBV5-1,.,.,TGCGCCAGCAGCTTGGTGGCGGACACTGAAGCTTTCTTT,CASSLVADTEAFF
TRBJ2-7,TRBV27,once,TRBD1,TGTGCCAGCAGTTTCTCAGCCGGGACAGAAGCCTACGAGCAGTACTTC,CASSFSAGTEAYEQYF
TRBJ2-3,TRBV5-1,.,TRBD2,TGCGCCAGCAGCACCGGGACTAGCGGGGGGGGCGCAGATACGCAGTATTTT,CASSTGTSGGGADTQYF
TRBJ2-5,TRBV15,.,TRBD2,TGTGCCACCAGCGTCGGGACTAGCTCTAAGGAGACCCAGTACTTC,CATSVGTSSKETQYF
TRBJ1-5,TRBV6-5,few,.,TGTGCCAGCAGTTACTCTTACGGCGGCAATCAGCCCCAGCATTTT,CASSYSYGGNQPQHF
TRBJ1-4,TRBV5-1,.,.,TGCGCCAGCAGCTTACGGGCCGCAGGGGTCGGTGAAAAACTGTTTTTT,CASSLRAAGVGEKLFF
TRBJ1-5,TRBV28,.,.,TGTGCCAGCAGCTCCGCCCAGGTCTGGGTACAGCCCCAGCATTTT,CASSSAQVWVQPQHF
TRBJ2-1,TRBV29-1,few,TRBD2,TGCAGCGTCGGGACTAGCGGGAGTCTTGATGAGCAGTTCTTC,CSVGTSGSLDEQFF
TRBJ1-1,TRBV6-6,.,.,TGTGCCAGCACCCAAGGGGGGATGGGAACTGAAGCTTTCTTT,CASTQGGMGTEAFF
TRBJ1-2,TRBV7-8,.,.,TGTGCCAGCAGCGCCGACCCCCGGGATGGATCTATTTATGGCTACACCTTC,CASSADPRDGSIYGYTF
TRBJ2-3,TRBV7-3,.,.,TGTGCCAGCAGCTTAAGACCCCTGGATGGCACGCAGTATTTT,CASSLRPLDGTQYF
TRBJ1-1,TRBV6-1,.,.,TGTGCCAGCAGTGGTGGAATCGAAAATTTCTTT,CASSGGIENFF
TRBJ2-1,TRBV7-2,.,.,TGTGCCAGCAGCATATACAATGAGCAGTTCTTC,CASSIYNEQFF
TRBJ2-7,TRBV19,.,.,TGTGCCAGTCGCTCCCTGGACACGAAGTCCTACGAGCAGTACTTC,CASRSLDTKSYEQYF
TRBJ2-5,TRBV28,.,TRBD2,TGTGCCAGCATTTACTCTAGCGGGGGGGGCAAAGAGACCCAGTACTTC,CASIYSSGGGKETQYF
TRBJ2-7,TRBV12-5,many,.,TGTGCTAGTGGTTTGGTAAATCAGGGATGGACCTACGAGCAGTACTTC,CASGLVNQGWTYEQYF
TRBJ1-4,TRBV7-2,.,.,TGTGCCAGCAGCATACAAATGATCGGGACGGGAGAAAAACTGTTTTTT,CASSIQMIGTGEKLFF
TRBJ2-1,TRBV27,.,.,TGTGCCAGCAGTTGGGTCGGAGACTACAATGAGCAGTTCTTC,CASSWVGDYNEQFF
TRBJ1-5,TRBV6-1,.,TRBD1,TGTGCCAGCGTACAACAGGGGGGAAATCAGCCCCAGCATTTT,CASVQQGGNQPQHF
TRBJ2-2,TRBV5-1,.,TRBD2,TGCGCCAGCAGCTCGTCTAGCGGGAACACCGGGGAGCTGTTTTTT,CASSSSSGNTGELFF
TRBJ1-2,TRBV14,few,.,TGTGCCAGCAGCCAAGTTACCGGCCTCTATGGCTACACCTTC,CASSQVTGLYGYTF
TRBJ2-1,TRBV19,.,.,TGTGCCAGTAGTATTGAGCGGGAGCAGTTCTTC,CASSIEREQFF
TRBJ2-2,TRBV6-5,.,.,TGTGCCAGCCGGGTTTTTGGGACAAGGCCCGGGGAGCTGTTTTTT,CASRVFGTRPGELFF
TRBJ2-3,TRBV29-1,.,.,TGCAGCGGGGAGGCGTTCACAGATACGCAGTATTTT,CSGEAFTDTQYF
TRBJ2-1,TRBV18,.,.,TGTGCCAGCTCACCTATGAGGGCGGTGAGGTCCTACAATGAGCAGTTCTTC,CASSPMRAVRSYNEQFF
TRBJ1-2,TRBV5-1,.,.,TGCGCCAGCAGCTTGGGAGACCGTGAGGGCTACACCTTC,CASSLGDREGYTF
TRBJ2-3,TRBV4-1,.,.,TGCGCCAGCGGGCGGGTAAGCTTAACTGGGGCAGATACGCAGTATTTT,CASGRVSLTGADTQYF
TRBJ1-1,TRBV7-2,.,.,TGTGCCAGCAGCTTTTACAGTATGAACACTGAAGCTTTCTTT,CASSFYSMNTEAFF
TRBJ2-3,TRBV7-6,.,TRBD2,TGTGCCAGCAGCTTTAGCGGGAGGGCCGGGAGCACAGATACGCAGTATTTT,CASSFSGRAGSTDTQYF
TRBJ1-2,TRBV5-1,.,TRBD1,TGCGCCAGCAGCGTAAGGACAGGGGGGTCTTCTAACTATGGCTACACCTTC,CASSVRTGGSSNYGYTF
TRBJ2-2,TRBV18,few,.,TGTGCCAGCTCACCACCGAAGGGGAACACCGGGGAGCTGTTTTTT,CASSPPKGNTGELFF
TRBJ2-7,TRBV7-8,few,TRBD2,TGTGCCAGCAGCGCGACGGGACTAGCGGGAGTATCCCACGAGCAGTACTTC,CASSATGLAGVSHEQYF
TRBJ1-1,TRBV27,few,.,TGTGCCAGCAGAGACCGGGCCGGTGGGCCTGAAGCTTTCTTT,CASRDRAGGPEAFF
TRBJ1-3,TRBV25-1,.,.,TGTGCCAGCAGCGTATTGACAGAAACTGGAAACACCATATATTTT,CASSVLTETGNTIYF